This T cell receptor beta chain was observed in a study of CD8 T cells in ankylosing spondylitis. Study-wide results and limits: A motif of roughly 8 highly homologous TCR beta variants was seen as apparently characteristic of ankylosing spondylitis blood. Clones linked to the disease showed a CD8+ phenotype. They occurred at relatively low frequencies in peripheral blood. Past studies reported some motif variants in reactive arthritis synovial fluid and blood.

Germline CDR1 reads DFQATT; CDR2 reads SNEGSKA (reference sequence). This CDR3 is 16 amino acids long. As the method for making TCR beta libraries, quantitative 5'-RACE with molecular barcodes was used. Using its own MiXCR run on the 5' RACE reads, TCRdb lists one record per CDR3 protein. The repertoire holds about 240,000 distinct CDR3 sequences, with around 7.8% as singletons. Regarding this clonotype: Antigen unknown. A clone one base away is much larger, so this may be a read error.

The sample was blood, either unsorted or a sorted T cell fraction (not recorded which). The receptor was derived from a male donor with ankylosing spondylitis or in good health (not recorded which). The rearrangement joins TRBV20-1 to TRBJ2-1, with 10 bases fitting TRBD2. This CDR3 reads CCAGHRAGGSYNEQFF. The CDR3 DNA reads TGCTGTGCTGGACATAGAGCGGGGGGGTCCTACAATGAGCAGTTCTTC.